These 25 T cell receptor beta chains came from one sample sequenced in a study of breast tumors, draining lymph nodes, adjacent tissues. Breast cancer patients provided tissue from their axillary draining lymph nodes. MiXCR, applied by TCRdb to the multiplex PCR reads, yields one record per CDR3 protein. In the table there are over 70,000 distinct CDR3 sequences, around 29% of which are singletons. Sequenced material: axillary lymph node tissue. The receptors shown here come from a female donor with breast cancer. Some clones in this sample may be carry-over from other donors' samples.

In its sample, this clonotype was seen many times. V and J are TRBV20-1 and TRBJ2-2; TRBD2 is a possible D gene (6 bases). This CDR3 is 14 amino acids long. Per the germline V gene, CDR1 is DFQATT and CDR2 is SNEGSKA (reference sequence). V was shortened by 5 bases and J by 6 bases, with 16 bases between the two germline ends. The CDR3 spells CSARVTSKPGELFF. CDR3 coding DNA: TGCAGTGCTCGAGTGACTAGTAAACCCGGGGAGCTGTTTTTT.

This clonotype was found many times. The chain joins TRBV30 to TRBJ2-2; D call uncertain. The CDR3 consists of 12 residues. V lost 0 bases to trimming and J lost 9 bases, with 8 bases between them. Germline CDR1 GTSNPN, CDR2 SVGIG (reference sequence). In nucleotides, the CDR3 is TGTGCCTGGAGTGTCTCCGGTCGGGAGCTGTTTTTT. This codes for CAWSVSGRELFF.

This clonotype was seen repeatedly, ten times or more. The chain links TRBV4-1 to TRBJ2-7; TRBD2 matches at 12 bases. Germline loops: CDR1 MGHRA, CDR2 YSYEKL. V trimming: 3 bases; J trimming: 6 bases; junction bases outside the gene matches: 9. This CDR3 spans 16 amino acids. The CDR3 sequence: CASSQTSGRAGGEQYF. In DNA, the CDR3 is TGCGCCAGCAGCCAGACTAGCGGGAGAGCTGGGGGCGAGCAGTACTTC.

This clonotype was detected only a few times. The CDR3 protein is CASSRETAGAETQYF. The CDR3 bases are TGTGCCAGCAGCCGGGAGACAGCGGGTGCAGAGACCCAGTACTTC. The gene calls are TRBV5-6 and TRBJ2-5; tentative D call: TRBD2 (6 bases). CDR1 is SGHDT, CDR2 YYEEEE, per germline. This CDR3 region has 15 residues. Trimming cost V 4 bases and J 4 bases, with 17 bases left between them.

At least ten counts were recorded for this clonotype. The chain recombines TRBV6-6 with TRBJ2-7; TRBD1 aligns across 12 bases. The length of the CDR3 is 15 residues. The junction had 7 bases not matched to a gene; V was cut back by 4 bases and J by 6 bases. Germline CDR1 reads MNHNY; CDR2 reads SVGAGI (reference sequence). The CDR3, as DNA: TGTGCCAGCAGTTCCAGGGACAGGGGGCGGGGCGAGCAGTACTTC. Residues: CASSSRDRGRGEQYF.

This clonotype appeared many times. This chain links TRBV12-3 or TRBV12-4 with TRBJ1-2; D is undetermined. The V and J ends lost 3 bases and 4 bases respectively, with 12 bases between them. The length of the CDR3 is 14 residues. This CDR3 is CASSFASRFYGYTF. CDR3 in DNA: TGTGCCAGCAGTTTCGCGTCCCGGTTCTATGGCTACACCTTC.

In its sample, this clonotype was seen a few times. This may stem from a read error, because a much larger clone lies one nucleotide away. The chain links TRBV5-1 to TRBJ2-2; D may match TRBD1 or TRBD2 (5 bases each). Trimming cost V 0 bases and J 5 bases, with 14 bases left between them. The CDR3 spans 16 residues. The germline V gene encodes CDR1 SGHRS and CDR2 YFSETQ. Here the CDR3 DNA reads TGCGCCAGCAGCTTGGCCACCGGGGCAGGGACCGGGGAGCTGTTTTTT. Translation gives CASSLATGAGTGELFF.

The V gene is TRBV7-2, the J gene TRBJ2-3, with a weak D call TRBD2 (6 bases). The germline V gene encodes CDR1 SGHTA and CDR2 FQGNSA. The V gene lost 0 bases and the J gene lost 2 bases, with 9 bases spanning the gap. This CDR3 comprises 15 residues. The CDR3 reads CASSLAGGTTDTQYF. The CDR3, as DNA: TGTGCCAGCAGCTTAGCGGGAGGTACCACAGATACGCAGTATTTT.

This clonotype was counted many times. The rearrangement uses TRBV5-8 and TRBJ2-7, with 12 positions matching TRBD1. This CDR3 spans 16 amino acids. The germline V gene has CDR1 SGHTS and CDR2 YDEGEE. The J segment lost 5 bases and the V segment lost 6 bases, leaving 12 bases of the junction unmatched. The CDR3 loop is CASTISRDRGRDEQYF. The CDR3 DNA is TGTGCCAGCACCATCTCCAGGGACAGGGGGCGGGACGAGCAGTACTTC.

This clonotype was seen at least ten times. The rearrangement uses TRBV2 and TRBJ2-1; a weak D match, TRBD2 (5 bases). Germline values: CDR1 SNHLY, CDR2 FYNNEI. This CDR3 spans 12 amino acids. V shed 7 bases and J shed 14 bases, with 18 bases lying between them. The CDR3 sequence: CASTRETGLKFF. The DNA for the CDR3 is TGTGCCAGCACGAGGGAGACGGGTCTTAAGTTCTTC.

J is TRBJ2-7 and V is TRBV20-1; the match to TRBD1 covers 8 bases. The ends lost 3 bases at V and 6 bases at J; junction bases unmatched: 10. Germline values: CDR1 DFQATT, CDR2 SNEGSKA (reference sequence). The CDR3 sequence is 14 residues long. CDR3 loop: CSASAGTGWSEQYF. As DNA, the CDR3 is TGCAGTGCTAGCGCAGGGACAGGCTGGTCCGAGCAGTACTTC.

This clonotype appeared many times. One base away lies a much larger clone, so this may be a sequencing read error. This sequence joins TRBV20-1 and TRBJ2-1; D is possibly TRBD1 (6 bases). CDR1 is DFQATT, CDR2 SNEGSKA, per germline (reference sequence). The CDR3 runs 11 residues. The CDR3 DNA follows: TGCAGTGCCTCAGGGGCGCTTGAGCAGTCCTTC. It encodes CSASGALEQSF.

This clonotype appeared many times. V gene TRBV7-2 combines with J gene TRBJ2-5, with no clear D. CDR1 is SGHTA, CDR2 FQGNSA, per germline. The CDR3 has 13 amino acids. V was clipped by 2 bases and J by 5 bases, with 9 bases between them. The CDR3 loop reads CASSLSHAETQYF. CDR3 in DNA: TGTGCCAGCAGCTTAAGTCACGCCGAGACCCAGTACTTC.

In this sample, this clonotype turned up many times. The CDR3 bases are TGCAGTGCTGGACTAGCGGATAATGAGCAGTTCTTC. Protein product: CSAGLADNEQFF. The V call is TRBV20-1, the J call TRBJ2-1, with 10 bases that match TRBD2. Trimming cost V 5 bases and J 7 bases; bases outside gene matches: 2. This CDR3 region has 12 residues. CDR1 and CDR2 from the germline V gene are DFQATT and SNEGSKA (reference sequence).

In regard to this clonotype: Because the CDR3 is missing its conserved closing phenylalanine or tryptophan, this is likely a read error. This chain uses TRBV20-1 with TRBJ2-7; D might be TRBD1 (6 bases). Germline V lookup: CDR1 DFQATT, CDR2 SNEGSKA (reference sequence). CDR3 size: 15 residues. The CDR3 is CGARIMDSPYYEQYL. CDR3 DNA sequence: TGCGGTGCTAGAATTATGGACAGTCCGTACTACGAGCAGTACCTC.

In this sample, this clonotype turned up a few times. Without the conserved terminal phenylalanine or tryptophan, this CDR3 likely stems from a read error. It is unclear where the CDR3 begins or ends on the DNA, so no DNA is shown, and the CDR3 is as TCRdb lists it. This rearrangement joins TRBV6-1 to TRBJ2-1; TRBD1 is the table's D call and was not checked against the DNA. Per the germline V gene, CDR1 is MNHNS and CDR2 is SASEGT. Ends included, the CDR3 has 14 residues. CDR3 amino acids: CASSQAWPETGPPL.

Many counts were recorded for this clonotype. The V and J genes are TRBV2 and TRBJ2-3; D may be TRBD1 (5 bases). The germline V gene has CDR1 SNHLY and CDR2 FYNNEI. V was trimmed by 5 bases and J by 4 bases, leaving 10 bases between them. The CDR3 runs 13 residues. The CDR3 region is CASSYQGSDTQYF. CDR3 bases: TGTGCCAGCAGTTACCAGGGATCAGATACGCAGTATTTT.

The rearrangement joins TRBV12-3 or TRBV12-4 to TRBJ1-2; TRBD1 aligns across 7 bases. V was clipped by 6 bases and J by 5 bases; unmatched bases: 9. The length of the CDR3 is 14 residues. The CDR3 sequence: CASSRGQTGYGYTF. In DNA form, the CDR3 reads TGTGCCAGCAGCCGGGGACAGACAGGTTATGGCTACACCTTC.

At least ten counts were recorded for this clonotype. The genes are TRBV5-1 and TRBJ2-3; D not resolved. The CDR3 contains 16 residues. Germline CDR1 SGHRS, CDR2 YFSETQ. Trimming left V 4 bases short and J 0 bases short, with 15 bases between. The CDR3 loop reads CASSLSSDASTDTQYF. The CDR3, as DNA: TGCGCCAGCAGCCTGTCGTCGGACGCTAGCACAGATACGCAGTATTTT.

This clonotype was detected ten times or more. The chain recombines TRBV30 with TRBJ1-6; D perhaps matches TRBD1 (6 bases). CDR1 is GTSNPN, CDR2 SVGIG, per germline (reference sequence). Trimming removed 0 bases at V and 10 bases at J, with 10 bases between. The CDR3 spans 13 residues. CDR3 nucleotides: TGTGCCTGGAGTGTAAGGAGGGGGTCACCCCTCCACTTT. As protein: CAWSVRRGSPLHF.

Notes on this clonotype: This clone may be a read error of a much larger clone one base away. V is TRBV11-2 and J is TRBJ2-1, with D possibly TRBD2 on 5 matching bases. V was pared by 0 bases and J by 0 bases, with 15 bases between. Germline V gene sequence: CDR1 SGHAT, CDR2 FQNNGV. CDR3 length: 18 amino acids. CDR3 nucleotides: TGTGCCAGCAGCTTAGATCCGACTACCTTTAGCTCCTACAATGAGCAGTTCTTC. Amino acid sequence: CASSLDPTTFSSYNEQFF. Full variable domain (rest looked up from reference TRBV11-2 and TRBJ2-1): EAGVAQSPRYKIIEKRQSVAFWCNPISGHATLYWYQQILGQGPKLLIQFQNNGVVDDSQLPKDRFSAERLKGVDSTLKIQPAKLEDSAVYLCASSLDPTTFSSYNEQFFGPGTRLTVL.

The genes are TRBV7-3 and TRBJ2-3; 7 bases align to TRBD1. Germline V gene data show CDR1 as SGHTA and CDR2 as FQGTGA. V trimming: 2 bases; J trimming: 11 bases; junction bases outside the gene matches: 13. The CDR3 loop spans 15 amino acids. CDR3: CASSLSGTDDNEQYF. In DNA, the CDR3 is TGTGCCAGCAGCTTATCCGGGACAGACGACAATGAGCAGTATTTT.

A remark on this clonotype: A much larger clone differs from this one at a single base, so this may be a read error. The gene calls are TRBV20-1 and TRBJ2-1, with D perhaps given as TRBD1 or TRBD2 (5 bases each). The germline CDR1 and CDR2 sequences are DFQATT and SNEGSKA (reference sequence). This CDR3 has 12 amino acids. The CDR3 coding sequence is TGCAGAGTCGGGACCCAGTACAATGAGCCGTTCTTC. This codes for CRVGTQYNEPFF.

This clonotype was detected many times. The V and J genes are TRBV20-1 and TRBJ2-1, with TRBD2 matching over 10 bases. With V trimmed by 5 bases and J by 10 bases, 11 bases remained unmatched. The CDR3 loop spans 14 amino acids. Looked up from germline, CDR1 is DFQATT and CDR2 is SNEGSKA (reference sequence). CDR3 sequence reads: CSARTSGLFPEQFF. CDR3 in DNA: TGCAGTGCTCGGACTAGCGGTCTCTTTCCCGAGCAGTTCTTC.

The sample holds many counts of this clonotype. This chain connects TRBV5-8 to TRBJ1-2; D is undetermined. V lost 1 base to trimming and J lost 7 bases, with 8 bases between them. CDR1 is SGHTS and CDR2 is YDEGEE in the germline V gene. There are 12 residues in the CDR3. The CDR3 is CASSLPGAGYTF. The DNA for the CDR3 is TGTGCCAGCAGCTTGCCTGGAGCTGGCTACACCTTC.